Listed here are 3 T cell receptor beta chains from one sample, sequenced in a study of chronic HIV infection and antiretroviral therapy (dated by TCRdb to the mid-2010s). Libraries were prepared through 5' RACE. Instrument used: Illumina MiSeq. TCRdb took the public reads, trimmed them with fastp at Q25, ran MiXCR for clone calling and kept in-frame beta chains. Rows with a matching CDR3 protein are joined into one entry that keeps the most common DNA and genes. The sample includes 39,000 or so distinct CDR3 sequences, with 7.5% to 9% observed a single time. The ten largest clones capture under 3.5% of the sample. Source material: peripheral blood. The receptors come from an adult who had HIV and had not received antiretroviral therapy, or was an uninfected healthy control (not recorded which).

This clonotype was recorded a few times. This rearrangement joins TRBV3-1 to TRBJ1-5; D unresolved. V was cut by 2 bases and J by 0 bases, with 8 bases left in between. This CDR3 spans 15 amino acids. Germline V lookup: CDR1 LGHDT, CDR2 YNNKEL (reference sequence). The CDR3 sequence is CASSQSHYSNQPQHF. The CDR3 bases are TGTGCCAGCAGCCAATCTCACTATAGCAATCAGCCCCAGCATTTT.

This clonotype occurred many times. V is TRBV7-9 and J is TRBJ2-3; 7 bases agree with TRBD1. The CDR3 has 17 amino acids. The V gene's germline CDR1 is SEHNR and CDR2 FQNEAQ (reference sequence). J lost 2 bases, V lost 0 bases, and 8 bases had no gene match. CDR3 protein: CASSLAIRDSHTDTQYF. The DNA for the CDR3 is TGTGCCAGCAGCTTAGCGATCCGGGACAGCCACACAGATACGCAGTATTTT. Using reference TRBV7-9 and TRBJ2-3 for the parts outside the CDR3, the full variable domain is DTGVSQNPRHKITKRGQNVTFRCDPISEHNRLYWYRQTLGQGPEFLTYFQNEAQLEKSRLLSDRFSAERPKGSFSTLEIQRTEQGDSAMYLCASSLAIRDSHTDTQYFGPGTRLTVL.

The chain links TRBV2 to TRBJ1-6; D is unresolved. The germline CDR1 and CDR2 sequences are SNHLY and FYNNEI. This CDR3 spans 13 amino acids. V was trimmed by 7 bases and J by 5 bases, leaving 9 bases between them. This CDR3 is CASTRSDNSPLHF. The CDR3 DNA reads as TGTGCCAGCACCAGGAGCGATAATTCACCCCTCCACTTT.